What follows is one T cell receptor beta chain and its context. A much bigger clone sits one base away, suggesting this may be a read error. These data come from a study of T cells in Graves' hyperthyroidism and ophthalmopathy. The V gene's germline CDR1 is LNHNV and CDR2 YYDKDF (reference sequence). The CDR3 runs 17 residues. The ends lost 3 bases at V and 4 bases at J; junction bases unmatched: 13. The investigators amplified TCR beta CDR3 regions from RNA transcripts. The HTBI primer set was used in a first-round RT-PCR of the TCR CDR3. MiXCR, applied by TCRdb to the multiplex PCR reads, yields one record per CDR3 protein. The table records about 840,000 distinct CDR3 sequences, around 38% of them present only once.

The receptor was isolated from a man younger than 30 with Graves' hyperthyroidism. The rearrangement uses TRBV15 and TRBJ2-5; 8 bases map to TRBD1. Input material: blood. In DNA form, the CDR3 reads TGTGCCACCAGCAGCGATCGGCCAGGGGGCGCTTCAGAGACCCAGTACTTC. Translated: CATSSDRPGGASETQYF.